This TCR beta chain derives from a study of T cells in Graves' hyperthyroidism and ophthalmopathy. About the study: The authors collected peripheral blood at initial diagnosis, before any treatment. General study results and limits: Ophthalmopathy stood apart from stable hyperthyroidism in a 13 V-J model. Blood also contained most expanded thyroid clonotypes above 0.001.

Regions amplified from RNA transcripts were the TCR beta CDR3 regions. The TCR CDR3 first-round RT-PCR relied on the HTBI primer set. TCRdb analysed the multiplex PCR reads with MiXCR anew, one entry per CDR3 protein. The sample lists around 250,000 distinct CDR3 sequences, more than 12% occurring once. As to this clonotype: The antigen remains undetermined. Being one base from a much bigger clone, this may be a read error.

The germline V gene has CDR1 SGHVS and CDR2 FQNEAQ. After removal of 1 base from V and 5 bases from J, the junction contained 8 bases not matched to a gene. The length of the CDR3 is 15 residues. Sample: blood. The clonotype originates from a middle-aged woman with Graves' hyperthyroidism that later progressed to Graves' ophthalmopathy. The gene calls are TRBV7-8 and TRBJ2-7; TRBD1 matches 7 bases. CDR3 coding DNA: TGTGCCAGCAGCTTAGATACAGGGGCGCTCGACGAGCAGTACTTC. It codes for CASSLDTGALDEQYF.